The rows below give T cell receptor beta chains drawn from one sample of a study of T cell changes during pregnancy in multiple sclerosis. Generated by immunoSEQ multiplex PCR, the TCRdb table keeps only in-frame clones and is missing some. The sample has about 32,000 clones, nearly 90% seen once. This specimen was CD8+ T cells from peripheral blood mononuclear cells, taken in the third trimester of pregnancy. Receptor source: a female donor with multiple sclerosis, enrolled in a pregnancy study. The CDR3 runs from the conserved cysteine through the conserved F or W. The D gene is left open where the match is weak. Clone size, where shown, is once, few, many, or a class for clones that have expanded.

>-|TRBJ2-7|-|18|TRBV13
CASSSTDPTPPTSYEQYF
TGTGCCAGCAGCTCCACCGACCCGACTCCCCCCACGAGCTACGAGCAGTACTTC
>TRBD2|TRBJ2-1|-|16|TRBV2
CASSSVAGGLDNEQFF
TGTGCCAGCAGTTCGGTAGCGGGAGGCCTGGACAATGAGCAGTTCTTC
>-|TRBJ1-1|-|14|TRBV27
CASSLGPGYTEAFF
TGTGCCAGCTCTTTAGGGCCGGGGTACACTGAAGCTTTCTTT
>TRBD1|TRBJ2-1|-|15|TRBV9
CASSVAGSGGDEQFF
TGTGCCAGCAGCGTAGCGGGTTCAGGGGGCGATGAGCAGTTCTTC
>TRBD2|TRBJ2-1|-|16|TRBV27
CASTGTSGSPTYEQFF
TGTGCCAGCACCGGGACTAGCGGGAGCCCCACATATGAGCAGTTCTTC
>-|TRBJ1-2|-|14|TRBV2
CASSDEQGPIGYTF
TGTGCCAGCAGTGATGAACAGGGACCTATTGGCTACACCTTC
>TRBD1|TRBJ2-7|-|15|TRBV28
CASSETGGASYEQYF
TGTGCCAGCAGTGAGACAGGGGGCGCTTCTTACGAGCAGTACTTC
>TRBD2|TRBJ2-1|-|18|TRBV7-3
CASSLRPRLAGGINEQFF
TGTGCCAGCAGCCTCCGCCCTAGACTAGCGGGAGGGATCAATGAGCAGTTCTTC
>TRBD2|TRBJ2-1|once|15|TRBV5-1
CASSPTSGSSNEQFF
TGCGCCAGCAGCCCGACTAGCGGGAGCTCTAATGAGCAGTTCTTC
>-|TRBJ1-4|-|13|TRBV10-3
CAIKRATNEKLFF
TGTGCCATCAAGCGAGCAACTAATGAAAAACTGTTTTTT
>TRBD1|TRBJ1-6|-|20|TRBV5-1
CASSPEGPPDREEGNSPLHF
TGCGCCAGCAGCCCGGAGGGTCCGCCGGACAGGGAAGAAGGTAATTCACCCCTCCACTTT
>TRBD2|TRBJ2-1|-|14|TRBV2
CASSTPTSGRPRFF
TGTGCCAGCAGTACCCCGACTAGCGGGAGGCCCCGGTTCTTC
>TRBD2|TRBJ2-7|once|12|TRBV6-1
CASNLGGNEQYF
TGTGCCAGCAATCTCGGGGGGAACGAGCAGTACTTC
>-|TRBJ1-2|-|12|TRBV30
CAWTSWGEGYTF
TGTGCCTGGACCTCATGGGGGGAGGGCTACACCTTC
>TRBD1|TRBJ2-1|-|16|TRBV7-3
CASSLSHRGVYNEQFF
TGTGCCAGCAGCTTATCTCACAGGGGCGTCTACAATGAGCAGTTCTTC
>TRBD1|TRBJ1-2|-|14|TRBV5-1
CASSLEGTAYGYTF
TGCGCCAGCAGCTTGGAGGGGACAGCCTATGGCTACACCTTC
>-|TRBJ2-5|-|11|TRBV27
CASTRGETQYF
TGTGCCAGCACCCGCGGAGAGACCCAGTACTTC
>TRBD2|TRBJ2-7|once|15|TRBV15
CATSRGLAVSYEQYF
TGTGCCACCAGCAGAGGACTAGCGGTGAGCTACGAGCAGTACTTC
>TRBD2|TRBJ2-7|-|15|TRBV4-1
CASSQGSSGRAGQYF
TGCGCCAGCAGCCAAGGGTCCAGCGGGAGGGCCGGCCAGTACTTC
>-|TRBJ2-7|-|13|TRBV18
CASSPLVSHEQYF
TGTGCCAGCTCACCATTAGTCTCCCACGAGCAGTACTTC
>-|TRBJ2-3|-|15|TRBV7-3
CASSLSGGQADTQYF
TGTGCCAGCAGCTTATCCGGGGGGCAAGCAGATACGCAGTATTTT
>-|TRBJ1-1|-|13|TRBV15
CATSRVRGTEAFF
TGTGCCACCAGCAGAGTCCGGGGGACTGAAGCTTTCTTT
>-|TRBJ2-7|medium-sized|13|TRBV7-9
CASSPGTRYEQYF
TGTGCCAGCAGCCCCGGGACACGTTACGAGCAGTACTTC
>-|TRBJ2-7|-|11|TRBV27
CASGQYYEQYF
TGTGCCAGCGGACAGTACTACGAGCAGTACTTC
>-|TRBJ2-1|-|16|TRBV9
CASSAGSGLTYNEQFF
TGTGCCAGCAGCGCTGGCTCTGGACTAACCTACAATGAGCAGTTCTTC
>TRBD2|TRBJ2-5|-|15|TRBV27
CASSPGLASQETQYF
TGTGCCAGCAGTCCGGGACTAGCGAGTCAAGAGACCCAGTACTTC
>TRBD1|TRBJ1-1|-|14|TRBV6-5
CASSAGQGKRWIYF
TGTGCCAGCAGTGCCGGACAGGGGAAACGTTGGATTTACTTT
>TRBD2|TRBJ2-3|-|17|TRBV12-5
CASGLGRSGGESDTQYF
TGTGCTAGTGGTTTGGGGCGTAGCGGGGGGGAATCAGATACGCAGTATTTT
>TRBD2|TRBJ2-1|-|15|TRBV9
CASSVELAVYNEQFF
TGTGCCAGCAGCGTAGAACTAGCGGTTTACAATGAGCAGTTCTTC
>-|TRBJ2-2|-|11|TRBV30
CACLWGVELFF
TGTGCCTGTCTATGGGGGGTGGAGCTGTTTTTT
>-|TRBJ2-7|-|14|TRBV4-1
CASSQGRSSYEQYF
TGCGCCAGCAGCCAAGGTCGCAGTTCCTACGAGCAGTACTTC
>-|TRBJ1-5|once|16|TRBV7-8
CASSPRWGGGNQPQHF
TGTGCCAGCAGCCCTAGGTGGGGGGGTGGCAATCAGCCCCAGCATTTT
>-|TRBJ2-1|-|14|TRBV27
CASSPGLAYNEQFF
TGTGCCAGTTCCCCCGGCCTAGCCTACAATGAGCAGTTCTTC
>-|TRBJ2-7|-|14|TRBV6-5
CASSSYQTEYEQYF
TGTGCCAGCAGTTCTTATCAGACAGAGTACGAGCAGTACTTC
>-|TRBJ1-1|few|16|TRBV1
CTSSQRRDRVNTEAFF
TGCACCAGCAGCCAGCGTAGGGACAGAGTGAACACTGAAGCTTTCTTT
>-|TRBJ2-7|-|14|TRBV7-9
CASSFRGFPYEQYF
TGTGCCAGCAGCTTTAGGGGTTTCCCCTACGAGCAGTACTTC
>TRBD2|TRBJ2-1|-|17|TRBV5-1
CASSGGGGGLAYNEQFF
TGCGCCAGCAGCGGAGGCGGTGGGGGACTAGCATACAATGAGCAGTTCTTC
>TRBD2|TRBJ2-1|-|15|TRBV7-9
CASSLLAGGYNEQFF
TGTGCCAGCAGCCTCCTAGCGGGGGGCTACAATGAGCAGTTCTTC
>TRBD1|TRBJ1-1|-|14|TRBV7-9
CASSFTTGGTEAFF
TGTGCCAGCAGCTTCACCACAGGGGGCACTGAAGCTTTCTTT
>-|TRBJ2-1|-|13|TRBV27
CASSLTTTREQFF
TGTGCCAGCAGTTTAACCACCACGAGGGAGCAGTTCTTC
>-|TRBJ1-2|-|11|TRBV2
CASRRAGGYTF
TGTGCCAGCAGGAGGGCGGGCGGCTACACCTTC
>TRBD2|TRBJ2-3|once|14|TRBV19
CASSLAGNTDTQYF
TGTGCCAGTAGTCTAGCGGGGAACACAGATACGCAGTATTTT
>TRBD2|TRBJ2-7|-|13|TRBV19
CASSPGTSYEQYF
TGTGCCAGTAGTCCCGGGACTAGTTACGAGCAGTACTTC
>TRBD1|TRBJ1-3|-|16|TRBV7-8
CASSSTTGDSTNTIYF
TGTGCCAGCAGCTCAACCACAGGGGACAGTACAAACACCATATATTTT
>-|TRBJ2-7|-|18|TRBV28
CASSLDLRRLEKGLEQYF
TGTGCCAGCAGTTTGGACCTCCGGAGACTCGAGAAGGGACTCGAGCAGTACTTC
>-|TRBJ1-2|-|11|TRBV20-1
CSAREAYGYTF
TGCAGTGCTAGAGAGGCCTATGGCTACACCTTC